This paragraph covers one TCR beta chain sequence. The antigen remains undetermined. This sample is part of a study of shared clonotypes between healthy human individuals. Study background: Donors had three CD4 naive, three CD4 memory, two CD8 naive and one CD8 memory plate apiece. The study's findings and limits: Non-shared clonotypes had lower generation probabilities than those shared by all four donors.

Method: immunoSEQ multiplex PCR; TCRdb's copy keeps in-frame clones and lacks some. The sample shows 850,000 to 1,200,000 clones, about 74% of them seen only once. V dropped 4 bases and J dropped 7; count of bases not matched to a gene: 3. The germline CDR1 and CDR2 sequences are SGHTA and FQGNSA. This CDR3 comprises 13 residues. The sequence derives from a man between 18 and 35 years old in good health. J is TRBJ2-7 and V is TRBV7-2; 11 bases agree with TRBD2. Sequenced: memory CD4+ T cells sorted from blood. Subset indicated: CD45RA-negative fraction. The CDR3 DNA follows: TGTGCCAGCAGCTCCCGACTAGCGGGAGAGCAGTACTTC. It encodes CASSSRLAGEQYF.